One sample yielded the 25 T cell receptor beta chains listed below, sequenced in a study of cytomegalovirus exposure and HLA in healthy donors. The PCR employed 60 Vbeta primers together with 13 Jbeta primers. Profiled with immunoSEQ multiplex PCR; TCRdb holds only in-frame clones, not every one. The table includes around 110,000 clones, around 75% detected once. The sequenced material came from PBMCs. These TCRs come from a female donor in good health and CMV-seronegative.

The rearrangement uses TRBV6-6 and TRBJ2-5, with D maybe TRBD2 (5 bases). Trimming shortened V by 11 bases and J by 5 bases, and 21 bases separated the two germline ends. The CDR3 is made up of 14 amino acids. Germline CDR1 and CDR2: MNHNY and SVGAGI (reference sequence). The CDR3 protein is CASQEVRTDETQYF. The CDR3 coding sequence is TGTGCCTCCCAGGAGGTCAGGACCGATGAGACCCAGTACTTC.

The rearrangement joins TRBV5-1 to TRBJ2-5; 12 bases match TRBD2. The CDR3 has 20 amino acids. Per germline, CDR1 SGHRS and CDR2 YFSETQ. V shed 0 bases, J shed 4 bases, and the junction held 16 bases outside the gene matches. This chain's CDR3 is CASSLEGLAGWGGDPETQYF. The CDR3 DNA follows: TGCGCCAGCAGCTTGGAAGGACTAGCGGGATGGGGTGGGGATCCAGAGACCCAGTACTTC.

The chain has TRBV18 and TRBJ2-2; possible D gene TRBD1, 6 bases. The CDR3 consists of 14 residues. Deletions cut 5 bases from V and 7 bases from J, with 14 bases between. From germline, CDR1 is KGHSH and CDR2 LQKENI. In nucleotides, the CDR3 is TGTGCCAGCTCAATACCCAGGGGATACGGGGAGCTGTTTTTT. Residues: CASSIPRGYGELFF.

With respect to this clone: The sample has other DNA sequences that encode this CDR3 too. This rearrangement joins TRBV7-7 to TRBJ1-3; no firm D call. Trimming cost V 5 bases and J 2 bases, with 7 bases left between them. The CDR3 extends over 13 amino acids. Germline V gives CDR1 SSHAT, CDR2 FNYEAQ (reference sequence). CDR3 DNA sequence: TGTGCCAGCAGCGCAGACACTGGAAACACCATATATTTT. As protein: CASSADTGNTIYF.

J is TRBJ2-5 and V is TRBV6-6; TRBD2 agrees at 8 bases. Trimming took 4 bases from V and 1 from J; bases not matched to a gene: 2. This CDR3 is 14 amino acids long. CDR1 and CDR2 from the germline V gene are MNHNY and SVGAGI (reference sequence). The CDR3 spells CASSWSGGQETQYF. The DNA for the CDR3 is TGTGCCAGCAGTTGGAGCGGGGGCCAAGAGACCCAGTACTTC.

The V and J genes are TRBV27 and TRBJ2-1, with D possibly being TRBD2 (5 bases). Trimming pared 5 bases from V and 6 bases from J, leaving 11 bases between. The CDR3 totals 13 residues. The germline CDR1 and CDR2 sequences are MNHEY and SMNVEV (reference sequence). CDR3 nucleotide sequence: TGTGCCAGCAGTCTAAGACGGGGCAATGAGCAGTTCTTC. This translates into CASSLRRGNEQFF.

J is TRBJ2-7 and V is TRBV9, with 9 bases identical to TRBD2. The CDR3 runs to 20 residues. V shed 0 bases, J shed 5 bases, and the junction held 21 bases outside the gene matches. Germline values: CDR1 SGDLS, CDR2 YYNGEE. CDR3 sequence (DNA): TGTGCCAGCAGCGTAGTAAATCATGAGCGGGAGGTCCCACCAAATGACGAGCAGTACTTC. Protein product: CASSVVNHEREVPPNDEQYF.

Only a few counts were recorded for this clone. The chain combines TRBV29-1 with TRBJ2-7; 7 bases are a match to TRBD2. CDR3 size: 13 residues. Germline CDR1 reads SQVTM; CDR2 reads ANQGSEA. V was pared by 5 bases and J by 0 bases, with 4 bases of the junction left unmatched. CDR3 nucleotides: TGCAGCGTTCGGGACTACAACTCCTACGAGCAGTACTTC. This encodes CSVRDYNSYEQYF.

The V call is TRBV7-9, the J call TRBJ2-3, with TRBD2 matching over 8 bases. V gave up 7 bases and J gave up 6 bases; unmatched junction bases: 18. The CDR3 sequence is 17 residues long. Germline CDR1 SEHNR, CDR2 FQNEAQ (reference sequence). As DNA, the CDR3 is TGTGCCAGCACCTCCGGGGGGCTAGCGGGCCCTCGGGATACGCAGTATTTT. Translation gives CASTSGGLAGPRDTQYF.

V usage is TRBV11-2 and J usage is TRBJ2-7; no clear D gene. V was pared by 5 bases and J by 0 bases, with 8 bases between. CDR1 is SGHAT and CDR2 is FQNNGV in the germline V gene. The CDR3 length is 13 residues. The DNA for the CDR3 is TGTGCCAGCAGCCCCTCCAGCTCCTACGAGCAGTACTTC. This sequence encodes CASSPSSSYEQYF.

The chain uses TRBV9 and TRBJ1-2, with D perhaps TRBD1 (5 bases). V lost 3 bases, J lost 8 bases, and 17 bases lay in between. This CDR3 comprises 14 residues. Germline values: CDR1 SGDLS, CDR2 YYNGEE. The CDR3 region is CASSAGGGWDGYTF. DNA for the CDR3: TGTGCCAGCAGCGCCGGCGGGGGGTGGGACGGCTACACCTTC.

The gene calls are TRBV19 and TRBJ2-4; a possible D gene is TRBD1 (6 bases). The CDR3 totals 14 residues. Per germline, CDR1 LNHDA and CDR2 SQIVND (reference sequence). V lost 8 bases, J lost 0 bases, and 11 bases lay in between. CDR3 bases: TGTGCCAGTCGGGACACCTTAGCCAAAAACATTCAGTACTTC. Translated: CASRDTLAKNIQYF.

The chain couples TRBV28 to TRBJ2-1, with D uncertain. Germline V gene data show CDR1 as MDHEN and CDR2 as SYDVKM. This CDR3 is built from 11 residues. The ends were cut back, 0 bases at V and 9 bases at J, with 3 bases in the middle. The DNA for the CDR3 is TGTGCCAGCAGTTTATGGGCTGAGCAGTTCTTC. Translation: CASSLWAEQFF.

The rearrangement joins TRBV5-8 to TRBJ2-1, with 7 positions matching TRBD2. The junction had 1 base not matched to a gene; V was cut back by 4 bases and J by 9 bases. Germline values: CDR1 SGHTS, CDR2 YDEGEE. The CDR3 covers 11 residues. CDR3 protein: CASSRGSEQFF. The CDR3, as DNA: TGTGCCAGCAGCCGCGGGAGTGAGCAGTTCTTC.

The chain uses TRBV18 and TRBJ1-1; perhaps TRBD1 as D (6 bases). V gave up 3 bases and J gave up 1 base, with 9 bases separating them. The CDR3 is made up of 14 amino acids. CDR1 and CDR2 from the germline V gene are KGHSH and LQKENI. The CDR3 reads CASSPWTENTEAFF. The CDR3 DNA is TGTGCCAGCTCACCCTGGACAGAGAACACTGAAGCTTTCTTT.

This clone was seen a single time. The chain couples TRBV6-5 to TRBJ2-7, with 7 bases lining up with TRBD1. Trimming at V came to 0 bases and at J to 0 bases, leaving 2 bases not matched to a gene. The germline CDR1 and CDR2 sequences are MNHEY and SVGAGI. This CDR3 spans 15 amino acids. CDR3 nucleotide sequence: TGTGCCAGCAGTTACTCGAGGGACAGCTCCTACGAGCAGTACTTC. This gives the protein CASSYSRDSSYEQYF.

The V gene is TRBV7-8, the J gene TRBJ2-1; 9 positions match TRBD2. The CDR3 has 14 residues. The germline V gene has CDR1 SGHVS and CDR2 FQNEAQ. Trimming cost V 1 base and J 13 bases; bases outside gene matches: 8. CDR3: CASSLDGGRASQFF. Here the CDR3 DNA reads TGTGCCAGCAGCTTAGATGGCGGGAGGGCGTCCCAGTTCTTC.

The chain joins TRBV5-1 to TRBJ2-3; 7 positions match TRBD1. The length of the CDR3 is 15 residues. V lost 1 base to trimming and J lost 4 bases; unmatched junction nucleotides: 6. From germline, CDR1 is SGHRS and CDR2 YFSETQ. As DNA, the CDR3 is TGCGCCAGCAGCTTGTTGAACAGGGGATCAGATACGCAGTATTTT. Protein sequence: CASSLLNRGSDTQYF.

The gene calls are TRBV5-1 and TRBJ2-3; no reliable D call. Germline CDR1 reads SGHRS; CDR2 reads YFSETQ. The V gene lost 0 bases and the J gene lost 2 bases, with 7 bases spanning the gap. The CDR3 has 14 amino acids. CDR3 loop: CASSLGPNTDTQYF. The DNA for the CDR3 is TGCGCCAGCAGCTTGGGCCCTAACACAGATACGCAGTATTTT.

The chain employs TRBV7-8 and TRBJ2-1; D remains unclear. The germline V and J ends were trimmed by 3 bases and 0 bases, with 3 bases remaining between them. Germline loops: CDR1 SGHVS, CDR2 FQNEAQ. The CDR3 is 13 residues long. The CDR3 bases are TGTGCCAGCAGCTTTAGCTCCTACAATGAGCAGTTCTTC. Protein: CASSFSSYNEQFF.

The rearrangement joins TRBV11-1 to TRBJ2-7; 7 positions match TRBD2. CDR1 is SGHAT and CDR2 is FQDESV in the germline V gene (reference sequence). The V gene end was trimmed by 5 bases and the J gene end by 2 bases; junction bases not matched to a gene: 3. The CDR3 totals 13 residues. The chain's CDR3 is CASSTGLAYEQYF. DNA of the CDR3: TGTGCCAGCAGCACAGGACTAGCCTACGAGCAGTACTTC.

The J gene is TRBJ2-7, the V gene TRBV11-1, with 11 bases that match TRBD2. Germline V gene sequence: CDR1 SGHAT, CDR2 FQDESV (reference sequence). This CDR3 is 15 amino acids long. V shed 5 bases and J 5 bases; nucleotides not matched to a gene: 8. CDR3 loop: CASSRRLAGLDEQYF. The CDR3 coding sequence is TGTGCCAGCAGCCGAAGACTAGCGGGACTCGACGAGCAGTACTTC.

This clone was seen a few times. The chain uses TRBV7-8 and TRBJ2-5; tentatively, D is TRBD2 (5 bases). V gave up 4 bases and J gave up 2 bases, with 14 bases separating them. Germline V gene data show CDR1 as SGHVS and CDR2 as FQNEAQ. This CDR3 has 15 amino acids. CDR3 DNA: TGTGCCAGCAGCTCCCTAGACGGGGATCAAGAGACCCAGTACTTC. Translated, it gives CASSSLDGDQETQYF.

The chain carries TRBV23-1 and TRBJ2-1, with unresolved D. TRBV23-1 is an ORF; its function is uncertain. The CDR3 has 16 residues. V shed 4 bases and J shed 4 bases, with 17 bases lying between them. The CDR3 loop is CASSLPGLEVYNEQFF. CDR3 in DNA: TGCGCCAGCAGTCTTCCGGGTCTTGAAGTATACAATGAGCAGTTCTTC.

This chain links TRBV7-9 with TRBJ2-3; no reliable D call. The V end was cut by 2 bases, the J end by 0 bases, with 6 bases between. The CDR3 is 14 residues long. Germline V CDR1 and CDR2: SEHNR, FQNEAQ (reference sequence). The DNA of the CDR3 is TGTGCCAGCAGCTTATCGGGTAGCACAGATACGCAGTATTTT. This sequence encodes CASSLSGSTDTQYF.